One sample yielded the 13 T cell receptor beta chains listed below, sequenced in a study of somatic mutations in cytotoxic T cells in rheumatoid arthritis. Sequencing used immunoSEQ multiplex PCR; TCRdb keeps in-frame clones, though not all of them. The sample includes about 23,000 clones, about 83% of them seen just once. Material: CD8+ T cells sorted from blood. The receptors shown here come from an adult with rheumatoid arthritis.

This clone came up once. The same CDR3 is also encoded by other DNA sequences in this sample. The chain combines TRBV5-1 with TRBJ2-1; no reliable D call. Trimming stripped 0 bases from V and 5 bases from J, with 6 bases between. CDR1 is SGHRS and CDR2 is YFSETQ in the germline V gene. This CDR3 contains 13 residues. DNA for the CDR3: TGCGCCAGCAGCTTGGCCGGTAACAATGAGCAGTTCTTC. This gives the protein CASSLAGNNEQFF.

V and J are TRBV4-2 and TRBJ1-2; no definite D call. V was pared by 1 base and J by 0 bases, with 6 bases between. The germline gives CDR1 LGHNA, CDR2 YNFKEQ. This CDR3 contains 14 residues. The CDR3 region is CASSQAVTNYGYTF. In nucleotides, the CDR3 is TGTGCCAGCAGCCAAGCCGTGACTAACTATGGCTACACCTTC.

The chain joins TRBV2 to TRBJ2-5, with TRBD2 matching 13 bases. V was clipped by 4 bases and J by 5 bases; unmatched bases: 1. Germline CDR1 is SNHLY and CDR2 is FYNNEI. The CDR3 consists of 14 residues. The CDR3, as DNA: TGTGCCAGCAGTGGGGGACTAGCGGGGGAGACCCAGTACTTC. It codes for CASSGGLAGETQYF.

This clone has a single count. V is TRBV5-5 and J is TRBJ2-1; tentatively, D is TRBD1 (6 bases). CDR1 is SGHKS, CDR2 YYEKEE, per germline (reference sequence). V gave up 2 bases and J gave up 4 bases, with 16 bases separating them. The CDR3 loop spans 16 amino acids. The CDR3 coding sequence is TGTGCCAGCAGCTTTACCGATACAGGGCCGTACAATGAGCAGTTCTTC. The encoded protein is CASSFTDTGPYNEQFF. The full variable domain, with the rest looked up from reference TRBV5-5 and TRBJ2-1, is DAGVTQSPTHLIKTRGQQVTLRCSPISGHKSVSWYQQVLGQGPQFIFQYYEKEERGRGNFPDRFSARQFPNYSSELNVNALLLGDSALYLCASSFTDTGPYNEQFFGPGTRLTVL.

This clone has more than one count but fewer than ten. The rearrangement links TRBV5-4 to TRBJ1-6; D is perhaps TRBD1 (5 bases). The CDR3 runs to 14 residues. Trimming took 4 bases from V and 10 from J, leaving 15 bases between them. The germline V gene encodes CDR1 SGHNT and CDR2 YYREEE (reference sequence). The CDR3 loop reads CASSRGRDVSPLHF. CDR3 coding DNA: TGTGCCAGCAGCCGTGGCAGGGACGTATCACCCCTCCACTTT. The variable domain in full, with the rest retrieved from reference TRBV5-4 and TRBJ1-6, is ETGVTQSPTHLIKTRGQQVTLRCSSQSGHNTVSWYQQALGQGPQFIFQYYREEENGRGNFPPRFSGLQFPNYSSELNVNALELDDSALYLCASSRGRDVSPLHFGNGTRLTVT.

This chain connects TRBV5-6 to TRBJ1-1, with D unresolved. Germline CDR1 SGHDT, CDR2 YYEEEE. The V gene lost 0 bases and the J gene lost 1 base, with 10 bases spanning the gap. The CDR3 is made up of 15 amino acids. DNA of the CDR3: TGTGCCAGCAGCTTGGGCCCCCCGGGGAACACTGAAGCTTTCTTT. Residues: CASSLGPPGNTEAFF.

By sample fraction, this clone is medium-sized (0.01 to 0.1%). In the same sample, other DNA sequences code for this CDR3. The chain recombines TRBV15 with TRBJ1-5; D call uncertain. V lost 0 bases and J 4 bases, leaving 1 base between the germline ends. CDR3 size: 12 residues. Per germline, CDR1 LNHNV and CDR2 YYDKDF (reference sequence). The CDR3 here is CATSRENQPQHF. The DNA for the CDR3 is TGTGCCACCAGCAGAGAGAATCAGCCCCAGCATTTT.

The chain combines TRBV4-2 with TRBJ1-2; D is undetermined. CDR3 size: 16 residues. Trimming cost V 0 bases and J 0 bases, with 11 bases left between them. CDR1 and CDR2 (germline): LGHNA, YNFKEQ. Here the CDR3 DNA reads TGTGCCAGCAGCCAAGAACGAGGGTTGGCTAACTATGGCTACACCTTC. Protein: CASSQERGLANYGYTF.

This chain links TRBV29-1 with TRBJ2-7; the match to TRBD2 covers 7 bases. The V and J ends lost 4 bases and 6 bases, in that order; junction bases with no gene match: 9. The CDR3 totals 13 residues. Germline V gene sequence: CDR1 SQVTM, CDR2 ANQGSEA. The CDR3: CSVGGGRVGEQYF. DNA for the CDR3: TGCAGCGTTGGGGGGGGACGAGTCGGCGAGCAGTACTTC.

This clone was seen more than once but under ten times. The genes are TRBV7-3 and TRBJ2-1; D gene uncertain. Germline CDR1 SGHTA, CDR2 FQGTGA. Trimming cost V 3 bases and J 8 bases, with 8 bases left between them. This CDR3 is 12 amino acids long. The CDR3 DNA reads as TGTGCCAGCAGCTTGGTTGGGGATGAGCAGTTCTTC. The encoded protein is CASSLVGDEQFF.

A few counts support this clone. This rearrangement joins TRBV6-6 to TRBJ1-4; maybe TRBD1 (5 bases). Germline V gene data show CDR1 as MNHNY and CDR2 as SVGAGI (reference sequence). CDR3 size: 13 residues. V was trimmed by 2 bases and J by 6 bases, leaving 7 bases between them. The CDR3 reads CASSYSRDEKLFF. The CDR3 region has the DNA TGTGCCAGCAGTTACAGCAGGGATGAAAAACTGTTTTTT.

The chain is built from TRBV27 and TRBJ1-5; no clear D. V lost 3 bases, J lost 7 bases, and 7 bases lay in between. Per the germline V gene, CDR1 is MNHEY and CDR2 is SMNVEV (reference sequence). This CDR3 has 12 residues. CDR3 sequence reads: CASSFLGQPQHF. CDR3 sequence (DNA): TGTGCCAGCAGTTTCCTTGGGCAGCCCCAGCATTTT.

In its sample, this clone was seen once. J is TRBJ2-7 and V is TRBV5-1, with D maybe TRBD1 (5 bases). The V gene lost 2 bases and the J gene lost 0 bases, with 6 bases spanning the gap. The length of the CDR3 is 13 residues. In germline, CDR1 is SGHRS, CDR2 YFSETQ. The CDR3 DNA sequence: TGCGCCAGCAGCTTCCAGGGCTCCTACGAGCAGTACTTC. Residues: CASSFQGSYEQYF.